This T cell receptor beta chain came from a study of blood T cell repertoires in COVID-19 (dated by TCRdb to the early 2020s). A note on the overall study: The collaborator samples originated in the United States, Italy and Spain and spanned the acute and convalescent phases of COVID-19. The material from the prospective study consisted of cDNA or gDNA derived from T cells, B-cell-depleted T cells, or PBMCs. The dataset comprised deeply sampled blood TCRbeta repertoires from subjects exposed to, actively infected with, or recovered from COVID-19. The repertoires were released in a freely available public database meant as a resource for research on the immune response to SARS-CoV-2. The samples were drawn from two sources: the first 160 participants of the ongoing ImmuneRACE study, and 1,000 to 1,500 subjects contributed by 6 global collaborators. Sample metadata almost always included a de-identified subject ID, COVID-19 status, age in years and sex. HLA class I and class II types, where available, came from metadata supplied by the sample provider rather than from assay-based typing.

The junction carries 11 bases between V and J, which are trimmed by 5 bases and 0 bases respectively. Its CDR3 holds 15 amino acids, cysteine through phenylalanine. CDR3 DNA only is kept here, 45 bases in frame from base 1. Looking up the germline V gene (reference sequence) yields CDR1 LNHDA and CDR2 SQIVND. About this clone: No cognate antigen has been identified for it. Base qualities are missing; no much larger clone stands one base away.

Broader findings and caveats from the paper: The amount of clinical and demographic metadata varied by source and participant and was provided uncurated.

The collaborating institutions used their own protocols to collect whole blood in K2EDTA tubes. For TCRbeta analysis, collaborators shipped samples in one of three forms: frozen whole blood, isolated PBMCs, or DNA extracted from either of those sample types. The immunoSEQ Assay, a bias-controlled multiplex PCR, was used to amplify TCRbeta CDR3 regions from genomic DNA. Per the authors' processing: Nucleated cell counts per sample were estimated from amplification of reference gene primers within the assay. To quantify the absolute abundance of each unique TCRbeta CDR3 rearrangement, sequence reads were collapsed and filtered. For each sample, productive Simpson clonality was calculated as the square root of Simpson's diversity index over productive rearrangements. In TCRdb, the immuneACCESS table is reduced to in-frame sequences with V and J assigned. These tables do not hold every clone; where another copy was compared, an unresolved V gene accounts for under half, and the others remain unexplained. V and J calls plus clone size are reproduced from that table; the DNA served to infer D and trimming. Here the sample has about 180,000 clones; 75% to 90% occur a single time. The top ten hold more than 2.5% of the sample.

The clonotype was recovered from a man between 60 and 75 years old with acute or convalescent COVID-19. Sequences were obtained from peripheral blood. The receptor chain draws on TRBV19 and TRBJ1-5; there is no confident call for the D gene. The CDR3 protein sequence reads: CASSPSAGSNQPQHF. The DNA sequence is as follows: TGTGCCAGTAGTCCCTCGGCGGGTAGCAATCAGCCCCAGCATTTT.